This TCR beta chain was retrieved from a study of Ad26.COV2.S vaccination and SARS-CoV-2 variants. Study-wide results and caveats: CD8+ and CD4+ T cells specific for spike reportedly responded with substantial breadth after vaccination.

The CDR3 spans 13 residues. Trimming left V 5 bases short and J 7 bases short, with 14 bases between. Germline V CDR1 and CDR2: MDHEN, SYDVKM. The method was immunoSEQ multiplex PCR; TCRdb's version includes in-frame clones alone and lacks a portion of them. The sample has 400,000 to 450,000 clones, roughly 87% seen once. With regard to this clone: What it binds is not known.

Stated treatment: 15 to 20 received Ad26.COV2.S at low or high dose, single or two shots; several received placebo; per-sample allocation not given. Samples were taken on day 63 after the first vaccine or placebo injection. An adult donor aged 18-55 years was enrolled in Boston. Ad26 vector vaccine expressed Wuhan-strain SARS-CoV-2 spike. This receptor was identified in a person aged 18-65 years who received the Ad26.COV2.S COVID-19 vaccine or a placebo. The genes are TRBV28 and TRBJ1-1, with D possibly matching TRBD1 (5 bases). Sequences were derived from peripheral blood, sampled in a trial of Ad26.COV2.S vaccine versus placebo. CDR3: CASSVRDGGEAFF. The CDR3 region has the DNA TGTGCCAGCAGTGTCCGGGACGGAGGTGAAGCTTTCTTT.